This T cell receptor beta chain is from a study of cytomegalovirus exposure and HLA in healthy donors. Whole-study findings and limits: In a later analysis, TCR beta V- and J-gene trimming was associated with a missense DCLRE1C variant.

With respect to this clone: The antigen is unknown.

The study ran its PCR with 60 Vbeta and 13 Jbeta primers. Sequencing was performed with immunoSEQ multiplex PCR; in TCRdb, only in-frame clones are kept and a portion is missing. The sample yields roughly 180,000 clones, around 80% seen once. Sequencing was carried out using PBMCs. The sequence derives from a young woman in good health and CMV-seronegative.

For the CDR3, the DNA is TGTGCCAGCAGCGTAGCTACACAGGGCCCCTATGGCTACACCTTC. Amino acid sequence: CASSVATQGPYGYTF. The chain has TRBV9 and TRBJ1-2, with a weak D call TRBD1 (6 bases). Germline V lookup: CDR1 SGDLS, CDR2 YYNGEE. The CDR3 length is 15 residues. V shed 0 bases and J shed 4 bases, with 13 bases lying between them.